This T cell receptor (beta chain) was captured in a study of molecular identifiers for immune sequencing clone quantification. Findings of the study overall: Under 1% of molecules in naive cells, but over 98% of effector molecules, belonged to clones above 20 RNA copies.

The V gene end was trimmed by 5 bases and the J gene end by 8 bases; junction bases not matched to a gene: 20. The germline V gene encodes CDR1 SGHVS and CDR2 FQNEAQ. There are 19 residues in the CDR3. Sorted naive CD8 T cells were those defined as CD8+CD4-CCR7+CD45RA+. A word on this clonotype: Its antigen is unknown.

Library preparation followed earlier protocols using designated TCR primers. MiXCR was run by TCRdb on the PCR reads, yielding one entry per CDR3 protein. Of just under 650,000 distinct CDR3 sequences listed, 15% to 20% were seen once; the top ten hold around 0.86%. This clonotype was obtained from a human donor in good health. Some libraries in this study had Jurkat cell RNA spiked in. V usage is TRBV7-8 and J usage is TRBJ2-3; TRBD2 matches at 12 bases. Sequencing was performed on naive CD8+ T cells from blood, with Jurkat cell RNA spiked in. Regarding subset: FACS-sorted CD8+CD4-CCR7+CD45RA+ naive T cells. CDR3 residues: CASSAWGGGASGGVVTQYF. The CDR3 DNA reads TGTGCCAGCAGCGCCTGGGGGGGGGGGGCTAGCGGGGGGGTTGTTACGCAGTATTTT.